The 14 T cell receptor beta chains below all came from one sample that was sequenced in a study of cytomegalovirus exposure and HLA in healthy donors. A multiplex PCR was run with 60 Vbeta primers and 13 Jbeta primers. Sequencing used immunoSEQ multiplex PCR; TCRdb keeps in-frame clones, though not all of them. The sample lists about 250,000 clones, under 80% occurring once. Sequencing used PBMCs. These receptors were obtained from a female donor in good health and CMV-seronegative.

The gene calls are TRBV2 and TRBJ2-5; possibly TRBD2 for D (5 bases). CDR3 length: 13 amino acids. Germline V CDR1 and CDR2: SNHLY, FYNNEI. The germline V and J ends were trimmed by 6 bases and 1 base, with 9 bases remaining between them. The CDR3 coding sequence is TGTGCCAGCAGCCCTAGCCGCCAAGAGACCCAGTACTTC. Encoded protein: CASSPSRQETQYF.

A word on this clone: The junction departs from germline at one end; a sequencing error may be responsible. The V and J genes are TRBV5-1 and TRBJ2-1; the match to TRBD2 covers 7 bases. CDR3 length: 16 residues. Per the germline V gene, CDR1 is SGHRS and CDR2 is YFSETQ. The CDR3 loop is CASRLGLAETYNEQFF. For the CDR3, the DNA is TGCGCCAGCAGATTGGGGCTAGCGGAGACCTACAATGAGCAGTTCTTC.

The chain links TRBV11-2 to TRBJ1-1; D not resolved. CDR3 size: 14 residues. Germline loops: CDR1 SGHAT, CDR2 FQNNGV. V was clipped by 1 base and J by 5 bases, with 11 bases between them. The CDR3 coding sequence is TGTGCCAGCAGCTTAGTATTAGCGGGGACTGAAGCTTTCTTT. Its translation: CASSLVLAGTEAFF.

The chain couples TRBV11-3 to TRBJ2-3; TRBD2 is a possible D gene (6 bases). The CDR3 contains 15 residues. Trimming left V 3 bases short and J 0 bases short, with 10 bases between. CDR1 SGHNT and CDR2 YENEEA come from the germline V gene. The CDR3 loop reads CASSLRGLSTDTQYF. Here the CDR3 DNA reads TGTGCCAGCAGCTTGCGGGGTCTGAGCACAGATACGCAGTATTTT. Variable domain in full (rest from reference TRBV11-3 and TRBJ2-3): EAGVVQSPRYKIIEKKQPVAFWCNPISGHNTLYWYLQNLGQGPELLIRYENEEAVDDSQLPKDRFSAERLKGVDSTLKIQPAELGDSAVYLCASSLRGLSTDTQYFGPGTRLTVL.

In its sample, this clone was seen once. The V and J genes are TRBV2 and TRBJ2-7; the match to TRBD1 covers 8 bases. The V gene's germline CDR1 is SNHLY and CDR2 FYNNEI. The CDR3 consists of 13 residues. V trimming: 6 bases; J trimming: 6 bases; junction bases outside the gene matches: 7. The CDR3 is CASRERTGSEQYF. The CDR3 DNA is TGTGCCAGCAGGGAGAGGACAGGGTCCGAGCAGTACTTC.

This clone appeared a few times. This chain links TRBV2 with TRBJ2-2, with 7 bases identical to TRBD2. The junction had 19 bases not matched to a gene; V was cut back by 7 bases and J by 5 bases. CDR3 length equals 18 residues. The germline CDR1 and CDR2 sequences are SNHLY and FYNNEI. CDR3 amino acids: CASTLPGEGGPRTGELFF. The CDR3 nucleotides are TGTGCCAGCACTTTGCCTGGGGAGGGAGGGCCTCGGACCGGGGAGCTGTTTTTT. Complete variable domain (other parts from reference TRBV2 and TRBJ2-2): EPEVTQTPSHQVTQMGQEVILRCVPISNHLYFYWYRQILGQKVEFLVSFYNNEISEKSEIFDDQFSVERPDGSNFTLKIRSTKLEDSAMYFCASTLPGEGGPRTGELFFGEGSRLTVL.

The chain links TRBV6-1 to TRBJ1-5, with D unclear. The ends were cut back, 5 bases at V and 6 bases at J, with 14 bases in the middle. The CDR3 consists of 14 residues. Germline V CDR1 and CDR2: MNHNS, SASEGT. CDR3 region: CASSYMRAGQPQHF. CDR3 DNA sequence: TGTGCCAGCAGTTATATGAGGGCCGGTCAGCCCCAGCATTTT.

The genes are TRBV29-1 and TRBJ1-5, with a weak D call TRBD1 (5 bases). The germline CDR1 and CDR2 sequences are SQVTM and ANQGSEA. The V and J ends lost 4 bases and 0 bases respectively, with 10 bases between them. CDR3 size: 14 residues. CDR3 protein: CSVGARDSNQPQHF. CDR3 nucleotide sequence: TGCAGCGTTGGGGCCAGGGATAGCAATCAGCCCCAGCATTTT.

The V and J genes are TRBV6-1 and TRBJ2-5; D not certain. CDR3 length: 15 residues. V dropped 2 bases and J dropped 5 bases, with 15 bases sitting between them. Germline V gene lookup returns CDR1 MNHNS and CDR2 SASEGT. Written as DNA, the CDR3 is TGTGCCAGCAGTGAACAGGAACTGCGAGCTGAGACCCAGTACTTC. The encoded protein is CASSEQELRAETQYF.

The J gene is TRBJ2-5, the V gene TRBV7-2; TRBD2 matches at 9 bases. Per germline, CDR1 SGHTA and CDR2 FQGNSA. The V and J ends lost 6 bases and 3 bases, in that order; junction bases with no gene match: 8. The CDR3 spans 15 residues. The CDR3 coding sequence is TGTGCCAGCAGAGCCTGGAGACTAGCGGAAGAGACCCAGTACTTC. Translating it yields CASRAWRLAEETQYF.

The V and J genes are TRBV5-1 and TRBJ2-5; tentatively, D is TRBD1 (5 bases). The V gene's germline CDR1 is SGHRS and CDR2 YFSETQ. The CDR3 sequence is 14 residues long. V shed 5 bases and J shed 1 base, with 12 bases lying between them. CDR3 loop: CASRLQGSQETQYF. For the CDR3, the DNA is TGCGCCAGCAGATTGCAGGGTTCCCAAGAGACCCAGTACTTC.

The chain employs TRBV2 and TRBJ2-3; 7 bases line up with TRBD1. Germline V CDR1 and CDR2: SNHLY, FYNNEI. The V and J ends lost 6 bases and 0 bases, in that order; junction bases with no gene match: 6. This CDR3 has 15 residues. CDR3 in amino acids: CASSTGQASTDTQYF. The CDR3 DNA is TGTGCCAGCAGCACTGGACAGGCTAGCACAGATACGCAGTATTTT.

Comments on this clone: Additional DNA sequences in this sample encode the identical CDR3. The chain links TRBV5-1 to TRBJ2-7; the match to TRBD1 covers 7 bases. Germline V gives CDR1 SGHRS, CDR2 YFSETQ. The CDR3 extends over 15 amino acids. V shed 0 bases, J shed 1 base, and the junction held 4 bases outside the gene matches. This CDR3 reads CASSLVAGGSYEQYF. CDR3 nucleotide sequence: TGCGCCAGCAGCTTGGTCGCAGGGGGTTCCTACGAGCAGTACTTC.

In this sample, this clone turned up a few times. The V and J genes are TRBV6-1 and TRBJ2-2; D is perhaps TRBD1 (6 bases). Germline CDR1 is MNHNS and CDR2 is SASEGT. The V end lost 7 bases, the J end lost 4 bases, and 10 bases lay between the germline ends. This CDR3 has 13 amino acids. CDR3 amino acids: CASKAGVTGELFF. CDR3 DNA sequence: TGTGCCAGCAAGGCAGGGGTCACCGGGGAGCTGTTTTTT.